Reported below is one TCR beta chain. This clone is a singleton in its sample. Its antigen target is currently unknown. Base quality data are lacking; no much larger clone is found one base away. Per the germline V gene (reference sequence), SGHKS is the CDR1 and YYEKEE is the CDR2. Trimming removed 3 bases from V and 2 bases from J, leaving 12 bases between the germline ends. Including the terminal cysteine and phenylalanine, the CDR3 comprises 14 residues. Just the 42-base CDR3 DNA is kept, in frame starting at base 1. This specimen comes from a study of blood T cell repertoires in COVID-19 (dated by TCRdb to about 2020). The study in broad terms: Samples covering the acute and convalescent phases of COVID-19 were provided by collaborators in the United States, Italy and Spain. Samples were obtained from the ongoing ImmuneRACE study (first 160 participants) and from about 1,300 subjects provided by 6 global collaborators. Subjects who had been exposed to COVID-19, were actively infected with it, or had recovered from it provided the deeply sampled blood TCRbeta repertoires that made up the dataset. The material from the prospective study consisted of cDNA or gDNA derived from T cells, B-cell-depleted T cells, or PBMCs. The sample metadata nearly always contained a de-identified subject ID, COVID-19 status, age in years and sex. Where available, HLA class I and class II types were taken from metadata supplied by the sample provider and were not determined by assay-based typing. The repertoires were made available in a free public database intended to serve as a resource for research on the immune response to SARS-CoV-2. General findings and caveats noted by the study authors: How much clinical and demographic metadata was included differed by source and by participant, and the metadata was provided uncurated.

TCRbeta CDR3 regions were amplified from genomic DNA using the immunoSEQ Assay, a bias-controlled multiplex PCR. From the authors' description of their analysis: The number of nucleated cells in each sample was estimated from the amplification of reference gene primers within the assay. To quantify the absolute abundance of each unique TCRbeta CDR3 rearrangement, sequence reads were collapsed and filtered. For each sample, productive Simpson clonality was calculated as the square root of Simpson's diversity index across productive rearrangements. Not all clones reach the TCRdb copy of this immuneACCESS table, which keeps in-frame sequences only. Checked studies attribute under half of the gap to unresolved V genes and leave the rest unexplained. The V and J calls and clone size come from that table; D and trimming were worked out from the DNA. The sample table holds around 150,000 clones, of which 77% were seen once. The ten biggest clones cover more than 8.5% of the sample.

Each collaborating institution followed its own protocols to collect whole blood in K2EDTA tubes. For TCRbeta analysis, collaborators shipped samples as frozen whole blood, isolated PBMCs, or DNA extracted from either of those sample types. The rearranged segments are TRBV5-5 and TRBJ2-7; the D gene is perhaps TRBD2, from 6 matching bases. This sequence was found in a woman aged 45-65 years with active or convalescent COVID-19. The sequenced material came from peripheral blood. Here the CDR3 is given as CASSSERATYEQYF. The DNA sequence follows: TGTGCCAGCAGCTCCGAGCGGGCCACCTACGAGCAGTACTTC.